This T cell receptor (beta chain) originates from a study of shared clonotypes between healthy human individuals. Study in general: The cohort had two women and a few men, ages 18 to 49.

Regarding this clone: Antigen unknown.

CDR3 length: 15 residues. The germline gives CDR1 LNHDA, CDR2 SQIVND (reference sequence). The V and J ends lost 11 bases and 0 bases, in that order; junction bases with no gene match: 10. Study outcomes and limitations: Donors were few, which limited the genetic and exposure-history diversity represented.

Genomic DNA of every subset was divided equally among multiple immunoSEQ plates. Data came from immunoSEQ multiplex PCR; TCRdb stores just in-frame clones and leaves some out. The data contain over a million clones, about 96% of them seen just once; the ten biggest clones take up about 1%. This chain joins TRBV19 and TRBJ1-5; 7 nucleotides agree with TRBD1. Sample: naive CD4+ T cells sorted from blood. Subset in this sample: CD45RA+ positively selected. This TCR came from a young man in good health. This chain's CDR3 is CASYPTGNSNQPQHF. CDR3 DNA: TGTGCCTCATACCCGACAGGGAATAGCAATCAGCCCCAGCATTTT.